Shown below are 10 T cell receptor beta chains from a single sample sequenced in a study of CD8 T cells in ankylosing spondylitis. TCRdb analysed the 5' RACE reads with MiXCR anew, one entry per CDR3 protein. The data show 250,000 or so distinct CDR3 sequences, 20% to 30% seen once. Material: blood, either unsorted or a sorted T cell fraction (not recorded which). The receptors shown here come from a male donor with ankylosing spondylitis or in good health (not recorded which).

This clonotype was seen at least ten times. J is TRBJ2-7 and V is TRBV11-2; D unclear. The CDR3 consists of 16 residues. The V and J ends lost 1 base and 0 bases respectively, with 13 bases between them. Germline CDR1 reads SGHAT; CDR2 reads FQNNGV. The CDR3 is CASSLVLRPSSYEQYF. The CDR3, as DNA: TGTGCCAGCAGCTTAGTTCTCCGGCCCTCCTCCTACGAGCAGTACTTC.

This clonotype was observed a few times. The rearrangement joins TRBV20-1 to TRBJ2-7; D perhaps matches TRBD2 (6 bases). This CDR3 has 13 amino acids. V was clipped by 8 bases and J by 1 base, with 15 bases between them. From germline, CDR1 is DFQATT and CDR2 SNEGSKA (reference sequence). CDR3 residues: CSYLAGPSYEQYF. Here the CDR3 DNA reads TGCAGTTACTTGGCGGGGCCTTCCTACGAGCAGTACTTC.

This clonotype was observed a handful of times. The V gene is TRBV20-1, the J gene TRBJ2-7; 14 bases map to TRBD2. The CDR3 is 16 amino acids. In germline, CDR1 is DFQATT, CDR2 SNEGSKA (reference sequence). J gave up 1 base and V 5 bases, and 7 bases lay outside the gene matches. CDR3 nucleotide sequence: TGCAGTGCTGACCCAAGACTAGCGGGGGGGTCCTACGAGCAGTACTTC. Residues: CSADPRLAGGSYEQYF.

This clonotype showed up just a few times. The chain carries TRBV18 and TRBJ2-7; TRBD1 or TRBD2 may be the D gene (6 bases each). The germline CDR1 and CDR2 sequences are KGHSH and LQKENI. This CDR3 region has 15 residues. V lost 3 bases and J lost 5, with 17 bases in between. CDR3 in DNA: TGTGCCAGCTCACCCTCAAGGGTCGGGGGCGACGAGCAGTACTTC. Translated: CASSPSRVGGDEQYF.

This clonotype was picked up one time. The V gene is TRBV2, the J gene TRBJ1-4; TRBD1 matches 9 bases. V lost 3 bases and J lost 1; bases outside the gene matches: 9. This CDR3 region has 18 residues. Germline V gene lookup returns CDR1 SNHLY and CDR2 FYNNEI. Written as DNA, the CDR3 is TGTGCCAGCAGTGACGCTAACAGGGGGCGCTTAACTAATGAAAAACTGTTTTTT. As protein: CASSDANRGRLTNEKLFF.

The V gene is TRBV20-1, the J gene TRBJ2-3; D not certain. Germline values: CDR1 DFQATT, CDR2 SNEGSKA (reference sequence). V was clipped by 5 bases and J by 6 bases, with 6 bases between them. The CDR3 covers 10 residues. Here the CDR3 DNA reads TGCAGTGCTGTCCCGGATACGCAGTATTTT. This translates into CSAVPDTQYF.

This clonotype was recorded many times. The chain carries TRBV7-2 and TRBJ2-3, with D unclear. The CDR3 has 13 amino acids. In germline, CDR1 is SGHTA, CDR2 FQGNSA. V was shortened by 2 bases and J by 3 bases, with 6 bases between the two germline ends. The CDR3 DNA follows: TGTGCCAGCAGCTTAAGGGATACAGATACGCAGTATTTT. It encodes CASSLRDTDTQYF.

This clonotype was recorded a few times. The gene calls are TRBV20-1 and TRBJ2-7; TRBD1 agrees at 7 bases. This CDR3 has 15 residues. With V trimmed by 3 bases and J by 4 bases, 12 bases remained unmatched. CDR1 and CDR2 from the germline V gene are DFQATT and SNEGSKA (reference sequence). CDR3 sequence: CSARNRGKNSYEQYF. CDR3 coding DNA: TGCAGTGCTAGGAACAGGGGAAAGAACTCGTACGAGCAGTACTTC.

The rearrangement uses TRBV12-3 or TRBV12-4 and TRBJ1-1; no reliable D call. There are 13 residues in the CDR3. Trimming removed 3 bases at V and 3 bases at J, with 8 bases between. The CDR3 nucleotides read TGTGCCAGCAGTTTGGGTCTCTACACTGAAGCTTTCTTT. Its protein product is CASSLGLYTEAFF.

This rearrangement joins TRBV20-1 to TRBJ2-3, with 9 nucleotides matching TRBD2. The trim removed 0 bases at V and 6 bases at J, leaving 7 bases unmatched. Germline CDR1 is DFQATT and CDR2 is SNEGSKA (reference sequence). This CDR3 is 15 amino acids long. For the CDR3, the DNA is TGCAGTGCTAGAGATGGGCGGGGGGGCCACGATACGCAGTATTTT. It translates to CSARDGRGGHDTQYF.